This T cell receptor beta chain appears in the sequencing data of a study of vaccination and CD4 T cells after COVID-19. The treatment here: approximately nine-day PBMC culture with coronavirus spike peptide pools or control peptides (ViraFEST assay). In regard to this clonotype: Its antigen is not known.

Cultured CD4+ T cell DNA was sequenced using the Oncomine TCR Beta short-read assay. One entry per CDR3 protein, called by TCRdb with MiXCR from the PCR reads. This sample carries 15,000 to 20,000 distinct CDR3 sequences, roughly 50% of them seen once, and the ten largest clones take 10% to 13%. Per germline, CDR1 ENHRY and CDR2 SYGVKD. With V trimmed by 3 bases and J by 0 bases, 9 bases remained unmatched. The CDR3 is made up of 18 amino acids. The chain uses TRBV10-3 and TRBJ1-3; 9 bases line up with TRBD1. Sequenced here: CD4+ T cells from blood, cultured in vitro, sampled before SARS-CoV-2 vaccination. This receptor was identified in a human donor who had recovered from COVID-19. CDR3 residues: CAISERPPGQGSGNTIYF. DNA of the CDR3: TGTGCCATCAGTGAAAGACCCCCGGGACAGGGCTCTGGAAACACCATATATTTT.